This T cell receptor (beta chain) was recorded in a study of blood T cell repertoires in COVID-19. Overall study context: Samples representing acute and convalescent COVID-19 were sourced from the United States, Italy and Spain. PBMCs, B-cell-depleted T cells, or T cells were the source of the cDNA or gDNA that made up the material.

J gave up 5 bases and V 2 bases, and 5 bases lay outside the gene matches. From germline, CDR1 is PRHDT and CDR2 FYEKMQ (reference sequence). The length of the CDR3 is 15 residues. The age range of participants was 18 to 89 years, with residence in about 25 US areas. Donors were grouped by their self-reported clinical history. Sequencing used immunoSEQ multiplex PCR; TCRdb keeps in-frame clones, though not all of them. The repertoire holds a few hundred thousand clones, with around 90% as singletons. The receptor was isolated from a woman between 18 and 29 years old who had recovered from COVID-19. The sample comprised PBMCs or T cells enriched from blood (not recorded which). This chain uses TRBV13 with TRBJ2-5, with 10 bases fitting TRBD2. The CDR3 loop is CASSLMSGGVETQYF. The DNA of the CDR3 is TGTGCCAGCAGCTTAATGAGCGGGGGGGTGGAGACCCAGTACTTC.